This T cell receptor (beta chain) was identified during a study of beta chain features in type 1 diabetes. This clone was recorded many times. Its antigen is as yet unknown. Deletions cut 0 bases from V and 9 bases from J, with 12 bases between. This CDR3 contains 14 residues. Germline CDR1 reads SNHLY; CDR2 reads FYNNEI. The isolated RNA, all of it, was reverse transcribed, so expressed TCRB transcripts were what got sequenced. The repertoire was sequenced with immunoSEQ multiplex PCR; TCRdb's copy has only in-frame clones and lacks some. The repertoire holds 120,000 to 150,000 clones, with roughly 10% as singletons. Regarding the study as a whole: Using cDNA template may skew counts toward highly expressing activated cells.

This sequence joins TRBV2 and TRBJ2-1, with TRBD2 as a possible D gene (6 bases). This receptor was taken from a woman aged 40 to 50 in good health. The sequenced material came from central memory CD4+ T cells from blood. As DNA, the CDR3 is TGTGCCAGCAGTGAAGCGGGTAGCGGCGGTGAGCAGTTCTTC. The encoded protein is CASSEAGSGGEQFF.